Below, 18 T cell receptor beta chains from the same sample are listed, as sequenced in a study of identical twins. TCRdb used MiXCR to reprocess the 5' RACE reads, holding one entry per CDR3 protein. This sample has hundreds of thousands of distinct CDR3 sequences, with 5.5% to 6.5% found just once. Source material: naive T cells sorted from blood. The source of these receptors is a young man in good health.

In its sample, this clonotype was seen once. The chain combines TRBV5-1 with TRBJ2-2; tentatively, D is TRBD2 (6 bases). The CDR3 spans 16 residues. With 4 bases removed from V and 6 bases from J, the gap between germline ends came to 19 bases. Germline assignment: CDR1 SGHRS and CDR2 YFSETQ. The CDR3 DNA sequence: TGCGCCAGCAGCCCGCGGGGCCCCAACGGGCCCGGGGAGCTGTTTTTT. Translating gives CASSPRGPNGPGELFF.

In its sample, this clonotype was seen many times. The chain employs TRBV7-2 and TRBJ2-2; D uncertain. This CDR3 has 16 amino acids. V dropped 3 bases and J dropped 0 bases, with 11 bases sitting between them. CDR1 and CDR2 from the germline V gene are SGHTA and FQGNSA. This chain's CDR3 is CASSLIGGANTGELFF. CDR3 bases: TGTGCCAGCAGCTTGATTGGCGGTGCGAACACCGGGGAGCTGTTTTTT.

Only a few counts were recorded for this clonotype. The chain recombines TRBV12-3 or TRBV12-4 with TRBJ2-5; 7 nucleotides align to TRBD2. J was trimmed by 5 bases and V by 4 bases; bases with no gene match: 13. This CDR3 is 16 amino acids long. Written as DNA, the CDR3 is TGTGCCAGCAGTTGGGTCCGGGGAGGGGTTAGGGAGACCCAGTACTTC. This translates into CASSWVRGGVRETQYF.

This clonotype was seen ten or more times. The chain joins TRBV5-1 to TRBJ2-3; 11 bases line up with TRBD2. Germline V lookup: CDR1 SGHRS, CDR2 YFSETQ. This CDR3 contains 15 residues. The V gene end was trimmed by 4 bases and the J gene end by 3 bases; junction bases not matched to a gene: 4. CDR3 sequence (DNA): TGCGCCAGCAGCCCCTCTAGCGGGAGGACAGATACGCAGTATTTT. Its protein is CASSPSSGRTDTQYF.

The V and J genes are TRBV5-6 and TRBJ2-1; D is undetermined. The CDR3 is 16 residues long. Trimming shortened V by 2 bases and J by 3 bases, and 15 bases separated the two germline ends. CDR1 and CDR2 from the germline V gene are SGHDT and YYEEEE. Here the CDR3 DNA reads TGTGCCAGCAGCTTCGGGCCAGCCAAAAGCTACAATGAGCAGTTCTTC. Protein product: CASSFGPAKSYNEQFF.

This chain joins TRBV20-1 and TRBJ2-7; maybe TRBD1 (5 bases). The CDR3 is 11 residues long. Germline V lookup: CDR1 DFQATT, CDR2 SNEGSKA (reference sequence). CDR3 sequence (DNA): TGCTCCAGCGCAGGGCGGACCGAGCAGTACTTC. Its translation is CSSAGRTEQYF.

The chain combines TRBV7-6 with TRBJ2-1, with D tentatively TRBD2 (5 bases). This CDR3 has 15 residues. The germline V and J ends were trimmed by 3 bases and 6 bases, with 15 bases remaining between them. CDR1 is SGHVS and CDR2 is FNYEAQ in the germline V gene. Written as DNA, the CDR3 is TGTGCCAGCAGCTTTTCAGGCCTAGCTGGCAATGAGCAGTTCTTC. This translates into CASSFSGLAGNEQFF.

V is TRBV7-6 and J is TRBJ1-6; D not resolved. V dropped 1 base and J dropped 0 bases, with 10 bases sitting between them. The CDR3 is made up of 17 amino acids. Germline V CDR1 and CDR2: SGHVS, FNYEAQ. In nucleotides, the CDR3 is TGTGCCAGCAGCTTAGAGTCCGCGAGCTCCTATAATTCACCCCTCCACTTT. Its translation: CASSLESASSYNSPLHF.

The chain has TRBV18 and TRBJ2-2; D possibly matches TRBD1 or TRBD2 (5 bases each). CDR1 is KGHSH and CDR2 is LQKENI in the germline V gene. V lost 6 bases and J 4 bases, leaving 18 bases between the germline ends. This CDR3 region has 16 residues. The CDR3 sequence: CASSSGAGHLTGELFF. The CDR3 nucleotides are TGTGCCAGCTCCTCCGGGGCCGGACACCTCACCGGGGAGCTGTTTTTT.

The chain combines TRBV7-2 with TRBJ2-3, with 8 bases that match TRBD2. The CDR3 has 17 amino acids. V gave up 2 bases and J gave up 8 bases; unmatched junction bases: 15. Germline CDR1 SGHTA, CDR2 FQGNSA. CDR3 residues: CASSLLIAGGPLITQYF. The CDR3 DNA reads TGTGCCAGCAGCTTATTGATCGCGGGAGGCCCCCTGATTACGCAGTATTTT.

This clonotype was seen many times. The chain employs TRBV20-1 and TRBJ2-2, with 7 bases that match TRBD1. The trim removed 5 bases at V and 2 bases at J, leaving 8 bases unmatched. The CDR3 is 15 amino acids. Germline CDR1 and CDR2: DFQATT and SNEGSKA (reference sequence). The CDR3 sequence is CSAPRDRRNTGELFF. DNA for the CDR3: TGCAGTGCTCCCCGGGACAGAAGAAACACCGGGGAGCTGTTTTTT.

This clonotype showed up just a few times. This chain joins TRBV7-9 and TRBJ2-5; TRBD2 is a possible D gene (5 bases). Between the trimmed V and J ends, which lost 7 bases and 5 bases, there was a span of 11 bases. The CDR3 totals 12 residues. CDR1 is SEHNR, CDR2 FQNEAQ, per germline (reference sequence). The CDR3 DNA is TGTGCCAGCACCGCCAGGAGGGAGACCCAGTACTTC. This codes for CASTARRETQYF.

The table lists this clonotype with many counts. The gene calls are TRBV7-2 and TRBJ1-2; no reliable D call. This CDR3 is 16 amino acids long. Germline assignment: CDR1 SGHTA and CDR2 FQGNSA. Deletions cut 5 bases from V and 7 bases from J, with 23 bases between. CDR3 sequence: CASSQAHGSTDRGYTF. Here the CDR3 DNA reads TGTGCCAGCAGCCAAGCACATGGCTCAACCGACCGTGGCTACACCTTC.

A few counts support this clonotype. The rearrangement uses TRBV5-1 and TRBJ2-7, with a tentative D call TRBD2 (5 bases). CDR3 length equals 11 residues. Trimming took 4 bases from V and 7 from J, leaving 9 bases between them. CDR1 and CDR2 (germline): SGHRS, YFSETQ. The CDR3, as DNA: TGCGCCAGCAGCATAGAGCGGGAGCAGTACTTC. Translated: CASSIEREQYF.

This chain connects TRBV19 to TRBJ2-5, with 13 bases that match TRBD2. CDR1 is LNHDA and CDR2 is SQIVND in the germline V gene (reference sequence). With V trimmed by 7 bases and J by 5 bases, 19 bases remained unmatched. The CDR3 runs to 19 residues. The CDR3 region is CASTLRVWRTSGSWETQYF. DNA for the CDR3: TGTGCCAGTACCCTTCGGGTGTGGAGGACTAGCGGGAGTTGGGAGACCCAGTACTTC. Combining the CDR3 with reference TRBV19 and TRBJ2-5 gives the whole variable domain DGGITQSPKYLFRKEGQNVTLSCEQNLNHDAMYWYRQDPGQGLRLIYYSQIVNDFQKGDIAEGYSVSREKKESFPLTVTSAQKNPTAFYLCASTLRVWRTSGSWETQYFGPGTRLLVL.

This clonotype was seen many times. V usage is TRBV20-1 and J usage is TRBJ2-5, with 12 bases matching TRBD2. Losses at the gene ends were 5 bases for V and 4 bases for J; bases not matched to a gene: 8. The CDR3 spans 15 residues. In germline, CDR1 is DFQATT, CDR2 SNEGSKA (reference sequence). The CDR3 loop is CSAHRLAGVVETQYF. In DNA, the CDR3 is TGCAGTGCTCATAGACTAGCGGGAGTCGTAGAGACCCAGTACTTC.

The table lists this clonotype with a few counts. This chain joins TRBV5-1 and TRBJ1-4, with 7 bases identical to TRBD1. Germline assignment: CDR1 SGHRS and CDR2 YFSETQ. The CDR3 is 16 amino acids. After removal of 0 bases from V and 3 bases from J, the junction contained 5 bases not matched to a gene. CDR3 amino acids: CASSLDAGTANEKLFF. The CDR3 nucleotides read TGCGCCAGCAGCTTGGACGCCGGGACAGCTAATGAAAAACTGTTTTTT. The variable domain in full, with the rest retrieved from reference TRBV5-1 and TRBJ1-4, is KAGVTQTPRYLIKTRGQQVTLSCSPISGHRSVSWYQQTPGQGLQFLFEYFSETQRNKGNFPGRFSGRQFSNSRSEMNVSTLELGDSALYLCASSLDAGTANEKLFFGSGTQLSVL.

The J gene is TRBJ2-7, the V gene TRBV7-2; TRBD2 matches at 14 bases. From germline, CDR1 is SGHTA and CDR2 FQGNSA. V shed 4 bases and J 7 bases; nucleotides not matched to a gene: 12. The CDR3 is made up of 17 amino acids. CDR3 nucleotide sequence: TGTGCCAGCAGCTCGGGTGGACTAGCGGGAGGTTGGGGAGAGCAGTACGTC. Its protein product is CASSSGGLAGGWGEQYV.